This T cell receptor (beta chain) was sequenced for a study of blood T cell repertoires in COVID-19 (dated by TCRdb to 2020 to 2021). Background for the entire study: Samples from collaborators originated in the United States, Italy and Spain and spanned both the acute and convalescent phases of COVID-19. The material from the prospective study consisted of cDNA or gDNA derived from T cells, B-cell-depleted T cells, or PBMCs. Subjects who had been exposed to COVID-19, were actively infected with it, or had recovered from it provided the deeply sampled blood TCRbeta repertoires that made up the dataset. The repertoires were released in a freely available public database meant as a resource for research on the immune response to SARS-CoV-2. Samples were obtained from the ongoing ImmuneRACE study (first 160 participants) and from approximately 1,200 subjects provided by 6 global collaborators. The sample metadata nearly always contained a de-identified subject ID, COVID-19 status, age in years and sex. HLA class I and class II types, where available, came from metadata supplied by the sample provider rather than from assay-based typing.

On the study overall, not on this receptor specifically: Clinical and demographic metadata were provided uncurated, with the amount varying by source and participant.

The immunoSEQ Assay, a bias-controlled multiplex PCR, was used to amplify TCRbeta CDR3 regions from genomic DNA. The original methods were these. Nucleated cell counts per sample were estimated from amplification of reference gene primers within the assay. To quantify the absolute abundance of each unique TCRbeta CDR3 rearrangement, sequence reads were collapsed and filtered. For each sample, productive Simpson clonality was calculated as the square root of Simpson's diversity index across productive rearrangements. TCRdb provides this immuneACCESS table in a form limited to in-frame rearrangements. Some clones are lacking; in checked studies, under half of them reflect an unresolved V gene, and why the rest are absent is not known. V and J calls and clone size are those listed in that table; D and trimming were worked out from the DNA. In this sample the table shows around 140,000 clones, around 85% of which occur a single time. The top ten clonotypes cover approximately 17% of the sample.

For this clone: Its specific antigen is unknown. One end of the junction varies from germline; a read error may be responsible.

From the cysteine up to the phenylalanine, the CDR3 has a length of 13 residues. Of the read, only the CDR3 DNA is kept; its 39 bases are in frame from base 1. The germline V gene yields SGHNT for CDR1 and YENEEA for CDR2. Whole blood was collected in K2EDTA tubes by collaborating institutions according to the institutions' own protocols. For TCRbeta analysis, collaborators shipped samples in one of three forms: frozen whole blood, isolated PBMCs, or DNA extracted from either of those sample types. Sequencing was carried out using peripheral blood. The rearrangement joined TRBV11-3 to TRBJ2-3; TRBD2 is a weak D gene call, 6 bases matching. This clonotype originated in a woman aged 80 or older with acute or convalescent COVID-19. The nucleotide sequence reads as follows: TGTGCCAGCAGCGTAGACGGGAGAGATACGCAGTATTTT. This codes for CASSVDGRDTQYF.